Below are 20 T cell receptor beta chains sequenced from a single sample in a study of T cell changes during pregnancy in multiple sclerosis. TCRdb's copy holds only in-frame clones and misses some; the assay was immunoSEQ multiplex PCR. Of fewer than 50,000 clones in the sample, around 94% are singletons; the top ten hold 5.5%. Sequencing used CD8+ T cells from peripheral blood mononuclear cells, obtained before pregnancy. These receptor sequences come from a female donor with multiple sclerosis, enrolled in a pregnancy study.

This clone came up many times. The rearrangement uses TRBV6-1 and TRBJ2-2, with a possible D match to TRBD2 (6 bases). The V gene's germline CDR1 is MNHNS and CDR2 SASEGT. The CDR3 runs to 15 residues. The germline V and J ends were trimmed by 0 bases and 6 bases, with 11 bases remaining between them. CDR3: CASSEAAGNPGELFF. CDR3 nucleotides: TGTGCCAGCAGTGAAGCGGCGGGAAACCCCGGGGAGCTGTTTTTT.

CDR3 region: CASSYRQGAADEQYF. The CDR3 coding sequence is TGTGCCAGCAGTTACCGTCAGGGGGCCGCTGACGAGCAGTACTTC. V and J are TRBV6-6 and TRBJ2-7; 8 nucleotides agree with TRBD1. This CDR3 has 15 amino acids. Germline-derived CDR1 and CDR2 are MNHNY and SVGAGI (reference sequence). J lost 5 bases, V lost 2 bases, and 8 bases had no gene match.

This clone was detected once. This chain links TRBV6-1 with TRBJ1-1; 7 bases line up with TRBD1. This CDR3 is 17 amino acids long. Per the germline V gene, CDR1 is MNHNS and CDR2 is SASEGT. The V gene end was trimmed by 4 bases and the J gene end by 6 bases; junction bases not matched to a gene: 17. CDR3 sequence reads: CASSAPTDRAGKAEAFF. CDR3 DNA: TGTGCCAGCAGTGCTCCAACCGACAGGGCTGGTAAGGCTGAAGCTTTCTTT.

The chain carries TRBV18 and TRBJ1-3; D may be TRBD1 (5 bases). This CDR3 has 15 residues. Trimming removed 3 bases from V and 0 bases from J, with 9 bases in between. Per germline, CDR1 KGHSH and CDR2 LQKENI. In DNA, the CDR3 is TGTGCCAGCTCACCCGGGACTGCCTCTGGAAACACCATATATTTT. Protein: CASSPGTASGNTIYF.

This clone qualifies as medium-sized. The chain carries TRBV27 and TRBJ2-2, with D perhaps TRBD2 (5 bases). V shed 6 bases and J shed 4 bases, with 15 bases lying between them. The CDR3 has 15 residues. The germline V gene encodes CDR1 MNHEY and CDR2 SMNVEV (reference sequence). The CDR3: CASRPPLGSTGELFF. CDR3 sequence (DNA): TGTGCCAGCAGACCCCCCCTAGGGAGCACCGGGGAGCTGTTTTTT.

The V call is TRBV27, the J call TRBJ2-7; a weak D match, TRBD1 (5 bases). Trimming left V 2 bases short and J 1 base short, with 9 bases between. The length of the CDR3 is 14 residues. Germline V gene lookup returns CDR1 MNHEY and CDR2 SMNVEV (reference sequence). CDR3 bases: TGTGCCAGCAGTTTAACAGGAGTATCCTACGAGCAGTACTTC. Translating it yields CASSLTGVSYEQYF.

In DNA, the CDR3 is TGTGCCAGCAGTTTATATACCGGGACAAACACCGGGGAGCTGTTTTTT. This gives the protein CASSLYTGTNTGELFF. The chain links TRBV27 to TRBJ2-2, with TRBD1 as a possible D gene (6 bases). This CDR3 has 16 residues. Germline lookup yields CDR1 MNHEY and CDR2 SMNVEV (reference sequence). Between the trimmed V and J ends, which lost 1 base and 2 bases, there was a span of 11 bases.

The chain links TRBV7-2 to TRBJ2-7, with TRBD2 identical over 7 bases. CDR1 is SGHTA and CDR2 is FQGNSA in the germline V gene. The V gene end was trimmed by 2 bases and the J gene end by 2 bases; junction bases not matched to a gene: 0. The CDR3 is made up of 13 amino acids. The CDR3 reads CASSLTSAYEQYF. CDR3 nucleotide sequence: TGTGCCAGCAGCTTAACTAGCGCCTACGAGCAGTACTTC.

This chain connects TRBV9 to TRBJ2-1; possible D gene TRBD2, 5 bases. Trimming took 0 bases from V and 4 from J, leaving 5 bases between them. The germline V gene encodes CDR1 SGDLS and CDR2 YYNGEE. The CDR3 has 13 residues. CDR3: CASSVAGYNEQFF. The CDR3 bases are TGTGCCAGCAGCGTAGCGGGATACAATGAGCAGTTCTTC. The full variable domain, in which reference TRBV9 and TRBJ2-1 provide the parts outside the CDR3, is DSGVTQTPKHLITATGQRVTLRCSPRSGDLSVYWYQQSLDQGLQFLIQYYNGEERAKGNILERFSAQQFPDLHSELNLSSLELGDSALYFCASSVAGYNEQFFGPGTRLTVL.

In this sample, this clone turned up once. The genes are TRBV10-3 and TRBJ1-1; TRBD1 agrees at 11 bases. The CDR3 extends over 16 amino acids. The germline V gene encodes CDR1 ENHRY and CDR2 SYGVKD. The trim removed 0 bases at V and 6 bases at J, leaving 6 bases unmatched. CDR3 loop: CAISESWTGGEAEAFF. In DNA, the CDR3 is TGTGCCATCAGTGAGTCGTGGACAGGGGGCGAGGCTGAAGCTTTCTTT.

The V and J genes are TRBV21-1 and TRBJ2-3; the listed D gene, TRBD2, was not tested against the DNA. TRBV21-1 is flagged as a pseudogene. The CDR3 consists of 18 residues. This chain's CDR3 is CASSKPPMDLPSTDTQYF. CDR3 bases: TGTGCCAGCAGCAAACCACCAATGGACTTACCTAGCACAGATACGCAGTATTTT.

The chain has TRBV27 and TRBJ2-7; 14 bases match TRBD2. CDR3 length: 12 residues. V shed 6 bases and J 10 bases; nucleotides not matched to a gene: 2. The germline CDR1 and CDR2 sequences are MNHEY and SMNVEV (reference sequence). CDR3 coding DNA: TGTGCCAGCAGAGGGACTAGCGGGAGACAGTACTTC. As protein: CASRGTSGRQYF.

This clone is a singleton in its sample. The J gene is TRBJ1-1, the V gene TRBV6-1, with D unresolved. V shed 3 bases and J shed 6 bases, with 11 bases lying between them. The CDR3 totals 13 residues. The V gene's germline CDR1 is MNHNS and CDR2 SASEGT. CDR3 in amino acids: CASSETGQSEAFF. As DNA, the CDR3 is TGTGCCAGCAGTGAGACGGGTCAATCTGAAGCTTTCTTT.

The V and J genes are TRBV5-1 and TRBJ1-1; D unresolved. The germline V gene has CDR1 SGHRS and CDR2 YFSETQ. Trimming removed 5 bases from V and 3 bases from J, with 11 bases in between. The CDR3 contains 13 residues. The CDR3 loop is CASRVESDTEAFF. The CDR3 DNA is TGCGCCAGCAGGGTAGAGAGTGACACTGAAGCTTTCTTT.

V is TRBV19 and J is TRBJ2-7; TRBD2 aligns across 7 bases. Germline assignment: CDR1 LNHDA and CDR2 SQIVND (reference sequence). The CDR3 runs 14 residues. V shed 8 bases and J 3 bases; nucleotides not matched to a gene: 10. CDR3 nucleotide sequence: TGTGCCAGTTCGAGGAGCGGGACTAACTACGAGCAGTACTTC. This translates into CASSRSGTNYEQYF. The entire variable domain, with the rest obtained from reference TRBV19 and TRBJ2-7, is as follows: DGGITQSPKYLFRKEGQNVTLSCEQNLNHDAMYWYRQDPGQGLRLIYYSQIVNDFQKGDIAEGYSVSREKKESFPLTVTSAQKNPTAFYLCASSRSGTNYEQYFGPGTRLTVT.

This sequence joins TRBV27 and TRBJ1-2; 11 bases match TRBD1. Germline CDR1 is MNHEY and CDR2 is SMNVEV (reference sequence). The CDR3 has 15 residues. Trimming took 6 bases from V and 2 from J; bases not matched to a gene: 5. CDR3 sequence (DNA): TGTGCCAGCAGCGGGACAGGGGGTTTAAACTATGGCTACACCTTC. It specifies CASSGTGGLNYGYTF.

The CDR3 DNA reads as TGTGCCAGCAGTTTATCGACAGGGTGGGAACAAGAGACCCAGTACTTC. As protein: CASSLSTGWEQETQYF. This rearrangement joins TRBV27 to TRBJ2-5; 7 nucleotides agree with TRBD1. The CDR3 has 16 residues. Germline V lookup: CDR1 MNHEY, CDR2 SMNVEV (reference sequence). V shed 0 bases and J 2 bases; nucleotides not matched to a gene: 6.

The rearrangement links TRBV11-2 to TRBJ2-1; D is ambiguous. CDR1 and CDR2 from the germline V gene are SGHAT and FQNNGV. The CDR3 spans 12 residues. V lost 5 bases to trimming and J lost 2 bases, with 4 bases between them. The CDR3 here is CASSDTYNEQFF. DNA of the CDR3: TGTGCCAGCAGCGACACCTACAATGAGCAGTTCTTC.

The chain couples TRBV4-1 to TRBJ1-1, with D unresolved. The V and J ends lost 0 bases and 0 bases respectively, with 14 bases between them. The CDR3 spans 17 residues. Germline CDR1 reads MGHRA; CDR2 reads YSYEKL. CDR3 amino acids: CASSQDQAVPLNTEAFF. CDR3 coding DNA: TGCGCCAGCAGCCAAGATCAGGCAGTCCCTTTGAACACTGAAGCTTTCTTT.

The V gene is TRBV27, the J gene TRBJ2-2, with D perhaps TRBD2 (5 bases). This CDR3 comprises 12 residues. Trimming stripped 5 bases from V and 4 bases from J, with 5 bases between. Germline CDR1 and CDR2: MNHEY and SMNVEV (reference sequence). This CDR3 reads CASSRGTGELFF. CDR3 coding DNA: TGTGCCAGCAGTCGGGGCACCGGGGAGCTGTTTTTT.